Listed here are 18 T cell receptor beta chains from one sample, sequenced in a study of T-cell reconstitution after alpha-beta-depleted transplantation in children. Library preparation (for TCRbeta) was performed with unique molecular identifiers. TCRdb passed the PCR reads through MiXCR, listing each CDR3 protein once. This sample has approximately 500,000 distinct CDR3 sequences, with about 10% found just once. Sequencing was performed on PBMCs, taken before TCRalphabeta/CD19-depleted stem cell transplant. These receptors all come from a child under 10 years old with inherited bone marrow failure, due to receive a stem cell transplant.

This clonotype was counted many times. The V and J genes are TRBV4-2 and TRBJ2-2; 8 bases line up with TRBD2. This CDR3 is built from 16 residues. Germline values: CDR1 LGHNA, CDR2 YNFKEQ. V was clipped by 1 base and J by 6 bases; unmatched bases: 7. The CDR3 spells CASSQASGRGAGELFF. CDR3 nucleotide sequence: TGTGCCAGCAGCCAAGCAAGCGGGAGAGGCGCCGGGGAGCTGTTTTTT.

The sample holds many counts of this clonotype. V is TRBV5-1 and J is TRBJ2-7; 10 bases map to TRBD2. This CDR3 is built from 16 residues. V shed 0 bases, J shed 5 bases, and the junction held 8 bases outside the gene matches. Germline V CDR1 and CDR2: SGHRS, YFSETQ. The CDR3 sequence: CASSLVLLAGVNEQYF. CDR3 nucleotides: TGCGCCAGCAGCTTGGTCTTGCTAGCGGGAGTTAACGAGCAGTACTTC.

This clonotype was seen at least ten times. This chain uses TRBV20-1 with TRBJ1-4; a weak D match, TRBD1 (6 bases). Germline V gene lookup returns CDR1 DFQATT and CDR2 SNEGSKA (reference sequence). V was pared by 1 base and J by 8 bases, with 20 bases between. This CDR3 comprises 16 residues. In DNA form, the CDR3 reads TGCAGTGCTAGAGGCTGGACAGTCAGACCAATGGAAAAACTGTTTTTT. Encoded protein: CSARGWTVRPMEKLFF.

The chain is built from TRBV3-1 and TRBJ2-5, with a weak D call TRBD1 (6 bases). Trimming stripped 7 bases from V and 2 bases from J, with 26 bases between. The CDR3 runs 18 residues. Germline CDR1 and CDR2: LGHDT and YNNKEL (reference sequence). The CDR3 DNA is TGTGCCAGCACCCATAAGGACAGTGCGGCTCCTTCTCAAGAGACCCAGTACTTC. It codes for CASTHKDSAAPSQETQYF.

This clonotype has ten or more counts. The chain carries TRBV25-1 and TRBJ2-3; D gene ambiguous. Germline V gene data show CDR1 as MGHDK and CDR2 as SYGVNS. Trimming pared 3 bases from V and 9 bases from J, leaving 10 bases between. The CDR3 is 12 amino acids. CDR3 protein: CASSDLPDTQYF. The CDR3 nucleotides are TGTGCCAGCAGTGATCTACCGGACACGCAGTATTTT.

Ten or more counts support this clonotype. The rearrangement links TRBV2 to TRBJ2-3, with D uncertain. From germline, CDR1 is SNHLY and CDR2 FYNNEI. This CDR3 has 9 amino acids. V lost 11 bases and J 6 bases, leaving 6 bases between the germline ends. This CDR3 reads CAAADTQYF. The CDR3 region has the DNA TGTGCCGCGGCGGATACGCAGTATTTT.

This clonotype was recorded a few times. The chain's CDR3 is CASSLGDTWYEPQHF. As DNA, the CDR3 is TGCGCCAGCAGCTTGGGCGACACCTGGTATGAGCCCCAGCATTTT. V is TRBV5-1 and J is TRBJ1-5; D is uncertain. The germline gives CDR1 SGHRS, CDR2 YFSETQ. The CDR3 covers 15 residues. V lost 0 bases and J 8 bases, leaving 15 bases between the germline ends.

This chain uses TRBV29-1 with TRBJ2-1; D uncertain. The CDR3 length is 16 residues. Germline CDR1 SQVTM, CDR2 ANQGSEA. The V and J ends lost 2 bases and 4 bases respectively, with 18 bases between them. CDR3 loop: CSVEPSETPYYNEQFF. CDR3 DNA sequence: TGCAGCGTTGAACCTTCCGAGACACCCTATTACAATGAGCAGTTCTTC.

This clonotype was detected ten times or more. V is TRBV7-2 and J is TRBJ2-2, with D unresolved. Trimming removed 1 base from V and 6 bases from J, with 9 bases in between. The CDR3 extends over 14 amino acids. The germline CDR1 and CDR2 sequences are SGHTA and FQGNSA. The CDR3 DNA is TGTGCCAGCAGCTTAGAACCCCGTGCCGGGGAGCTGTTTTTT. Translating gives CASSLEPRAGELFF.

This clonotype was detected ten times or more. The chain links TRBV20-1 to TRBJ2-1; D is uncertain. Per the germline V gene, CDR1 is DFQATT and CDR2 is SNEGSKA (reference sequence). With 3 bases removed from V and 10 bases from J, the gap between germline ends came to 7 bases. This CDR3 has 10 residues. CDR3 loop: CSASADEQFF. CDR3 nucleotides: TGCAGTGCTAGCGCAGACGAGCAGTTCTTC.

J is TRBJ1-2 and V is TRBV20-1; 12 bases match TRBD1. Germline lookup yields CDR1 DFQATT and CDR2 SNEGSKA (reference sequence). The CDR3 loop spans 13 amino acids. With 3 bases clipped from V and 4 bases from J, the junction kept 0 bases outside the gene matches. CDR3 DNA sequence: TGCAGTGCTAGGGGACAGGGGGCCTATGGCTACACCTTC. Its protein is CSARGQGAYGYTF.

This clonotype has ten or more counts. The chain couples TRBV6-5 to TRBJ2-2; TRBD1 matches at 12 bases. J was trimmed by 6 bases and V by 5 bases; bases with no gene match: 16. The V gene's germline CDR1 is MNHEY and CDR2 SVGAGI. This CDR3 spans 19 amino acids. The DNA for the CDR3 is TGTGCCAGCAGTACGGCGGTCTGGGACAGGGGGCCGGGCGCCGGGGAGCTGTTTTTT. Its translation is CASSTAVWDRGPGAGELFF.

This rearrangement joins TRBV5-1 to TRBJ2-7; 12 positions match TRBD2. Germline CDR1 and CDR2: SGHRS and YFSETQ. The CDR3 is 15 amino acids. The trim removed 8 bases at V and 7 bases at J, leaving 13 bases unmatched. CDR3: CASQLLPTSGSEQYF. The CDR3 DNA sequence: TGCGCCAGTCAGCTCCTCCCGACTAGCGGGAGTGAGCAGTACTTC.

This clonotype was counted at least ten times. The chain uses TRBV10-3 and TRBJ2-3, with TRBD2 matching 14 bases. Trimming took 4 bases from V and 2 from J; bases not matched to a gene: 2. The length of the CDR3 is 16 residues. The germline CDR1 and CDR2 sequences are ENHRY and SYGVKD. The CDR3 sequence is CAISGGLAGDTDTQYF. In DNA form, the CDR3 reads TGTGCCATCAGTGGGGGACTAGCGGGAGACACAGATACGCAGTATTTT.

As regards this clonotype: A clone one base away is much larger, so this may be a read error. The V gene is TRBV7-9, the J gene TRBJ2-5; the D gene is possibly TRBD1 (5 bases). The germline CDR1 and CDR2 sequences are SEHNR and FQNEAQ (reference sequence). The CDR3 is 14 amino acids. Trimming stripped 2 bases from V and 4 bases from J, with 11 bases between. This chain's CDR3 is CASSLSRVGETQYF. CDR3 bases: TGTGCCAGCAGCTTAAGCAGGGTGGGAGAGACCCAGTACTTC.

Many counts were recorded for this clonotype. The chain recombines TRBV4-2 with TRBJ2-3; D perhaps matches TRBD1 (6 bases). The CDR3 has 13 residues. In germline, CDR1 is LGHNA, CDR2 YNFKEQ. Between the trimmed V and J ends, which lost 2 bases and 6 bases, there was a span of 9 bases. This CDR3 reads CASSQPQGDTQYF. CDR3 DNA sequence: TGTGCCAGCAGCCAACCCCAGGGGGATACGCAGTATTTT.

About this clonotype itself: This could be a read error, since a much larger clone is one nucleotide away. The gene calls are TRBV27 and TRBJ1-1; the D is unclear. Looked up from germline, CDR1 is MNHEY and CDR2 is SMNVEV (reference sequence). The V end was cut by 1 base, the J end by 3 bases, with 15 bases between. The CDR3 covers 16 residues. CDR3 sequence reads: CASSLYLARSHTEAFF. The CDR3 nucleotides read TGTGCCAGCAGTTTATATCTCGCGCGGTCCCACACTGAAGCTTTCTTT.

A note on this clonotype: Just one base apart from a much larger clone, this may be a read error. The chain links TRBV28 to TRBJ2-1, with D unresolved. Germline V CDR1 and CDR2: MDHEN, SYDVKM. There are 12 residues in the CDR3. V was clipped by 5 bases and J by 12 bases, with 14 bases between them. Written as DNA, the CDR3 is TGTGCCAGCAGTCCCATAGCCCTGGGGCAGTTCTTC. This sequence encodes CASSPIALGQFF.